These 29 T cell receptor beta chains came from one sample sequenced in a study of CD8 T cells in Susac syndrome. Random hexamers primed reverse transcription of 0.5 to 1 ug RNA. TCRdb fed the immunoSEQ multiplex PCR reads into MiXCR, producing one record per CDR3 protein. The table has approximately 190,000 distinct CDR3 sequences, 90% to 95% seen once; the top ten hold 0.095% to 0.12%. Sequenced: CD4+ T cells from PBMCs. The origin of the receptors is a human donor in good health.

V usage is TRBV2 and J usage is TRBJ1-6, with 9 bases lining up with TRBD1. Germline CDR1 reads SNHLY; CDR2 reads FYNNEI. The CDR3 is 14 residues long. V lost 7 bases, J lost 6 bases, and 4 bases stayed unmatched. In nucleotides, the CDR3 is TGTGCCAGCATCGCGGACAGGGGTAATTCACCCCTCCACTTT. This codes for CASIADRGNSPLHF.

Regarding this clonotype: At one end, the junction sequence differs from germline, possibly due to a read error. This chain joins TRBV29-1 and TRBJ2-1; TRBD1 matches 10 bases. Germline-derived CDR1 and CDR2 are SQVTM and ANQGSEA. The CDR3 runs 14 residues. CDR3 DNA sequence: TGCAGCGTGGAAGACAGGGGGCGTCTGAATGAGCAGTTCTTC. This codes for CSVEDRGRLNEQFF.

V is TRBV19 and J is TRBJ2-1; D may be TRBD2 (6 bases). V shed 5 bases and J shed 9 bases, with 20 bases lying between them. Looked up from germline, CDR1 is LNHDA and CDR2 is SQIVND (reference sequence). CDR3 length: 15 amino acids. The CDR3 DNA reads TGTGCCAGTAGTTTAGCGGCTCCTTTTCCGGCTGAGCAGTTCTTC. Protein sequence: CASSLAAPFPAEQFF. Full variable domain (rest looked up from reference TRBV19 and TRBJ2-1): DGGITQSPKYLFRKEGQNVTLSCEQNLNHDAMYWYRQDPGQGLRLIYYSQIVNDFQKGDIAEGYSVSREKKESFPLTVTSAQKNPTAFYLCASSLAAPFPAEQFFGPGTRLTVL.

This chain joins TRBV19 and TRBJ1-5, with 7 bases lining up with TRBD1. Trimming at V came to 3 bases and at J to 1 base, leaving 3 bases not matched to a gene. Germline CDR1 and CDR2: LNHDA and SQIVND (reference sequence). The CDR3 covers 15 residues. CDR3 protein: CASSIWDSSNQPQHF. The CDR3 bases are TGTGCCAGTAGTATCTGGGACAGCAGCAATCAGCCCCAGCATTTT.

The sample holds one count of this clonotype. V and J are TRBV7-9 and TRBJ2-3; 7 bases map to TRBD1. The CDR3 runs to 14 residues. The V gene end was trimmed by 3 bases and the J gene end by 4 bases; junction bases not matched to a gene: 4. The germline V gene has CDR1 SEHNR and CDR2 FQNEAQ (reference sequence). CDR3: CASSFDRAADTQYF. CDR3 in DNA: TGTGCCAGCAGCTTTGACAGGGCCGCAGATACGCAGTATTTT.

CDR3 DNA sequence: TGCAGCGTTGGGGGGCTGGGCACTGAAGCTTTCTTT. This sequence encodes CSVGGLGTEAFF. V is TRBV29-1 and J is TRBJ1-1, with D possibly matching TRBD1 (6 bases). This CDR3 spans 12 amino acids. The V and J ends lost 4 bases and 4 bases respectively, with 10 bases between them. Germline V lookup: CDR1 SQVTM, CDR2 ANQGSEA.

The count of this clonotype is one. This CDR3 is CASSLNPGSSNQPQHF. The DNA for the CDR3 is TGCGCCAGCAGCTTAAATCCAGGGAGTAGCAATCAGCCCCAGCATTTT. This chain uses TRBV5-1 with TRBJ1-5, with D perhaps TRBD1 (5 bases). CDR1 and CDR2 from the germline V gene are SGHRS and YFSETQ. Trimming left V 2 bases short and J 0 bases short, with 12 bases between. The length of the CDR3 is 16 residues.

This rearrangement joins TRBV9 to TRBJ1-4; D not certain. Germline CDR1 reads SGDLS; CDR2 reads YYNGEE. The CDR3 totals 14 residues. Trimming stripped 0 bases from V and 7 bases from J, with 10 bases between. CDR3 nucleotides: TGTGCCAGCAGCGTAGCGGCTTTTAGTGAAAAACTGTTTTTT. This translates into CASSVAAFSEKLFF.

The V call is TRBV6-1, the J call TRBJ2-3; 8 nucleotides align to TRBD2. The germline V gene has CDR1 MNHNS and CDR2 SASEGT. The CDR3 totals 16 residues. The J segment lost 1 base and the V segment lost 5 bases, leaving 8 bases of the junction unmatched. CDR3 in amino acids: CASSLKAGARTDTQYF. CDR3 nucleotide sequence: TGTGCCAGCAGTCTAAAAGCGGGGGCCCGCACAGATACGCAGTATTTT.

The gene calls are TRBV7-2 and TRBJ1-2; 7 nucleotides line up with TRBD1. The V gene's germline CDR1 is SGHTA and CDR2 FQGNSA. Trimming removed 1 base from V and 7 bases from J; junction bases left unmatched: 6. There are 14 residues in the CDR3. The CDR3 region is CASSLDGRGFGYTF. The CDR3 DNA sequence: TGTGCCAGCAGCTTAGATGGCAGGGGGTTTGGCTACACCTTC.

This sequence joins TRBV7-9 and TRBJ1-3; TRBD1 is a possible D gene (5 bases). Germline assignment: CDR1 SEHNR and CDR2 FQNEAQ (reference sequence). The CDR3 spans 14 residues. Deletions cut 3 bases from V and 3 bases from J, with 9 bases between. The CDR3 DNA sequence: TGTGCCAGCAGCTTGGGGGTCGGTGGAAACACCATATATTTT. This sequence encodes CASSLGVGGNTIYF.

The chain combines TRBV20-1 with TRBJ2-5, with D unclear. Looked up from germline, CDR1 is DFQATT and CDR2 is SNEGSKA (reference sequence). The ends were cut back, 5 bases at V and 1 base at J, with 8 bases in the middle. CDR3 length: 12 residues. This CDR3 is CSAWTGQETQYF. CDR3 coding DNA: TGCAGTGCTTGGACGGGCCAAGAGACCCAGTACTTC.

This clonotype was found a few times. The chain uses TRBV6-5 and TRBJ1-3; TRBD1 might be the D (5 bases). V lost 2 bases and J lost 3, with 8 bases in between. Looked up from germline, CDR1 is MNHEY and CDR2 is SVGAGI. CDR3 length equals 14 residues. The CDR3 DNA follows: TGTGCCAGCAGTTACCGGGGGAATGGAAACACCATATATTTT. It translates to CASSYRGNGNTIYF.

This clonotype showed up just a few times. The CDR3 sequence: CASSWDTFTDTQYF. The DNA of the CDR3 is TGCGCCAGCAGCTGGGACACCTTCACAGATACGCAGTATTTT. V gene TRBV5-1 combines with J gene TRBJ2-3, with a weak D call TRBD1 (6 bases). Trimming took 3 bases from V and 2 from J, leaving 10 bases between them. CDR3 length: 14 amino acids. From germline, CDR1 is SGHRS and CDR2 YFSETQ.

V is TRBV4-1 and J is TRBJ2-4; 7 nucleotides match TRBD1. CDR3 size: 15 residues. The junction had 3 bases not matched to a gene; V was cut back by 3 bases and J by 1 base. CDR1 and CDR2 from the germline V gene are MGHRA and YSYEKL. The CDR3 nucleotides are TGCGCCAGCAGCCAGGCACAGGGGGCCAAAAACATTCAGTACTTC. Translation gives CASSQAQGAKNIQYF.

The chain couples TRBV29-1 to TRBJ1-1; D gene unclear. The V and J ends lost 7 bases and 3 bases respectively, with 12 bases between them. This CDR3 is 12 amino acids long. In germline, CDR1 is SQVTM, CDR2 ANQGSEA. CDR3 region: CSAGERDTEAFF. DNA for the CDR3: TGCAGCGCGGGAGAAAGGGACACTGAAGCTTTCTTT.

The chain carries TRBV30 and TRBJ1-2; TRBD1 is a possible D gene (5 bases). The V gene lost 3 bases and the J gene lost 8 bases, with 19 bases spanning the gap. There are 14 residues in the CDR3. CDR1 is GTSNPN, CDR2 SVGIG, per germline (reference sequence). The CDR3 region is CAWRNPGTGLGYTF. In DNA form, the CDR3 reads TGTGCCTGGAGGAATCCCGGGACCGGACTCGGCTACACCTTC.

This clonotype was counted a single time. The chain recombines TRBV5-1 with TRBJ2-7; D assignment may be TRBD1 or TRBD2 (5 bases each). The CDR3 has 13 residues. V dropped 3 bases and J dropped 7 bases, with 14 bases sitting between them. Germline values: CDR1 SGHRS, CDR2 YFSETQ. CDR3 in amino acids: CASSSGRLAEQYF. The CDR3 DNA sequence: TGCGCCAGCAGCTCGGGACGGCTTGCAGAGCAGTACTTC.

The chain's CDR3 is CASTLNQRGAQGNEQFF. CDR3 sequence (DNA): TGTGCCAGCACCCTCAATCAGCGGGGGGCCCAGGGCAATGAGCAGTTCTTC. This chain connects TRBV27 to TRBJ2-1; 9 bases fit TRBD2. V lost 7 bases and J lost 6; bases outside the gene matches: 16. The CDR3 extends over 17 amino acids. Germline values: CDR1 MNHEY, CDR2 SMNVEV (reference sequence).

The chain combines TRBV28 with TRBJ1-5; D is perhaps TRBD1 (6 bases). The V end lost 5 bases, the J end lost 7 bases, and 18 bases lay between the germline ends. Germline CDR1 reads MDHEN; CDR2 reads SYDVKM. This CDR3 has 15 amino acids. CDR3 residues: CASSKPGGAYQPQHF. CDR3 nucleotides: TGTGCCAGCAGTAAACCCGGGGGCGCGTACCAGCCCCAGCATTTT.

The chain employs TRBV4-2 and TRBJ2-2; D remains unclear. Germline V gene lookup returns CDR1 LGHNA and CDR2 YNFKEQ. With 4 bases removed from V and 7 bases from J, the gap between germline ends came to 7 bases. The CDR3 contains 12 residues. The CDR3 loop is CASSPIVGELFF. The CDR3, as DNA: TGTGCCAGCAGCCCCATCGTCGGGGAGCTGTTTTTT.

This clonotype occurred once. The rearrangement uses TRBV19 and TRBJ2-5; TRBD2 might be the D (7 bases). Germline CDR1 reads LNHDA; CDR2 reads SQIVND (reference sequence). Trimming cost V 5 bases and J 4 bases, with 11 bases left between them. This CDR3 is built from 13 residues. CDR3 region: CASSGGGRETQYF. The DNA for the CDR3 is TGTGCCAGTAGTGGCGGGGGCAGAGAGACCCAGTACTTC.

The chain combines TRBV5-4 with TRBJ2-5; 9 bases fit TRBD1. V lost 4 bases and J lost 5; bases outside the gene matches: 6. CDR3 length equals 14 residues. Germline-derived CDR1 and CDR2 are SGHNT and YYREEE (reference sequence). CDR3 amino acids: CASSPGQGRETQYF. CDR3 in DNA: TGTGCCAGCAGCCCCGGACAGGGGAGGGAGACCCAGTACTTC. Full variable domain (rest looked up from reference TRBV5-4 and TRBJ2-5): ETGVTQSPTHLIKTRGQQVTLRCSSQSGHNTVSWYQQALGQGPQFIFQYYREEENGRGNFPPRFSGLQFPNYSSELNVNALELDDSALYLCASSPGQGRETQYFGPGTRLLVL.

This chain connects TRBV7-3 to TRBJ1-5; D uncertain. The ends were cut back, 4 bases at V and 7 bases at J, with 11 bases in the middle. In germline, CDR1 is SGHTA, CDR2 FQGTGA. The CDR3 length is 13 residues. The CDR3 is CASSSGPPQPQHF. CDR3 bases: TGTGCCAGCAGCTCAGGACCGCCCCAGCCCCAGCATTTT.

V is TRBV20-1 and J is TRBJ2-5; D not certain. CDR3 length equals 12 residues. CDR1 and CDR2 (germline): DFQATT, SNEGSKA (reference sequence). V was trimmed by 3 bases and J by 5 bases, leaving 10 bases between them. The CDR3 region has the DNA TGCAGTGCTAGCGCATTCTCCGAGACCCAGTACTTC. It codes for CSASAFSETQYF.

CDR3 loop: CAWSLGSAADTQYF. The CDR3 bases are TGTGCCTGGAGTCTGGGGTCCGCAGCAGATACGCAGTATTTT. The chain joins TRBV30 to TRBJ2-3; no firm D call. V lost 2 bases and J lost 4, with 13 bases in between. The germline gives CDR1 GTSNPN, CDR2 SVGIG (reference sequence). The CDR3 is 14 amino acids.

A remark on this clonotype: The final CDR3 position lacks the conserved phenylalanine or tryptophan, pointing to a likely read error. The chain couples TRBV29-1 to TRBJ1-1; D gene ambiguous. V was pared by 1 base and J by 4 bases, with 4 bases between. This CDR3 is built from 11 residues. CDR1 is SQVTM and CDR2 is ANQGSEA in the germline V gene. CDR3 DNA sequence: TGCAGCGTTGAAGGTGGCACTGAAGCTTTCTCT. Its translation is CSVEGGTEAFS.

V is TRBV30 and J is TRBJ2-2; D gene ambiguous. Germline CDR1 reads GTSNPN; CDR2 reads SVGIG (reference sequence). V dropped 4 bases and J dropped 1 base, with 7 bases sitting between them. This CDR3 comprises 13 residues. CDR3: CAWKAGNTGELFF. For the CDR3, the DNA is TGTGCCTGGAAGGCCGGGAACACCGGGGAGCTGTTTTTT.

This chain joins TRBV9 and TRBJ1-2; possibly TRBD1 for D (5 bases). The CDR3 totals 14 residues. Trimming stripped 0 bases from V and 9 bases from J, with 15 bases between. Per germline, CDR1 SGDLS and CDR2 YYNGEE. CDR3 coding DNA: TGTGCCAGCAGCGTAGGCAGCAGGGCGCTAAGCTACACCTTC. Protein sequence: CASSVGSRALSYTF.